The present TCR beta chain was sequenced within a study of blood T cell repertoires in COVID-19. Across the study: Samples representing acute and convalescent COVID-19 were sourced from the United States, Italy and Spain. In each case, the material was cDNA or gDNA derived from T cells, B-cell-depleted T cells, or PBMCs.

Trimming cost V 0 bases and J 7 bases, with 3 bases left between them. The CDR3 spans 11 residues. CDR1 and CDR2 from the germline V gene are GTSNPN and SVGIG (reference sequence). Study processing details: By means of reference gene primer amplification, nucleated cell counts were estimated. TCRdb's table, derived via immunoSEQ multiplex PCR, lists solely in-frame clones and lacks some. V and J calls and clone size are as listed in that table; D and trimming were resolved from the DNA. The sample has over 300,000 clones, 70% to 90% seen once. What was sequenced was peripheral blood. The V gene is TRBV30, the J gene TRBJ1-4; D not resolved. The sequence was collected from a man aged 18 to 29 who had recovered from COVID-19. The CDR3 DNA is TGTGCCTGGAGTGTCGTTGAAAAACTGTTTTTT. Residues: CAWSVVEKLFF.